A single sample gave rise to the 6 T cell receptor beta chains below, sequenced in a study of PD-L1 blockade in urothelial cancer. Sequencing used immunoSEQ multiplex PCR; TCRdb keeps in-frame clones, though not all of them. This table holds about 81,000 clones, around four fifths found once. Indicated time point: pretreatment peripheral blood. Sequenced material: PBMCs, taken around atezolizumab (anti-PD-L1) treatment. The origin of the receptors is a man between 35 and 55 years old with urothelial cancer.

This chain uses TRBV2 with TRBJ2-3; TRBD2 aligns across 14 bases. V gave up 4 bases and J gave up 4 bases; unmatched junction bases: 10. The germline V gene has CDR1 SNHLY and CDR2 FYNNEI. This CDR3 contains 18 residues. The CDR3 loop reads CASSVGTSGRSGPDTQYF. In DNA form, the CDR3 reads TGTGCCAGCAGTGTAGGGACTAGCGGGAGATCAGGGCCAGATACGCAGTATTTT.

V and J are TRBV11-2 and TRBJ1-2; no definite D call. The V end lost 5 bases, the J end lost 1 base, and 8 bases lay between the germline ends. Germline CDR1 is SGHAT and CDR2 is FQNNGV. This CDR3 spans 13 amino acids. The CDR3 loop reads CASSPTGNYGYTF. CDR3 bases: TGTGCCAGCAGCCCGACGGGTAACTATGGCTACACCTTC.

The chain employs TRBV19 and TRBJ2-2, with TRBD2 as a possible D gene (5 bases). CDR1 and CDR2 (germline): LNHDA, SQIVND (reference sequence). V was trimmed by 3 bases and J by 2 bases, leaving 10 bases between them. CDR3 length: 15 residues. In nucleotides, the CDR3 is TGTGCCAGTAGTATGGCACTAGTAAACACCGGGGAGCTGTTTTTT. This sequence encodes CASSMALVNTGELFF.

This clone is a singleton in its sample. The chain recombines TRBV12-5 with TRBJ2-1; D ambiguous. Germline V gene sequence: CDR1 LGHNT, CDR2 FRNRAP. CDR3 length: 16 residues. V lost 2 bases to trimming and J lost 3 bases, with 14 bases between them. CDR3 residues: CASGLTRGNIYNEQFF. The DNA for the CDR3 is TGTGCTAGTGGTTTGACAAGAGGCAATATCTACAATGAGCAGTTCTTC.

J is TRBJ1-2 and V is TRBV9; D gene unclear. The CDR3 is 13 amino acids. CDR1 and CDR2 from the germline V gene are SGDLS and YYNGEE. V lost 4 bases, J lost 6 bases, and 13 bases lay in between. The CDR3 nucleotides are TGTGCCAGCAGCAGACCCCTGGGCAATGGCTACACCTTC. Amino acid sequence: CASSRPLGNGYTF.

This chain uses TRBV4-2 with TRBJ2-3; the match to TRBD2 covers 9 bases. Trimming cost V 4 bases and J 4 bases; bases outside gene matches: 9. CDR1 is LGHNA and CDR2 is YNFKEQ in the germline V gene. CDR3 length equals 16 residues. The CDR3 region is CASSLRTSEEADTQYF. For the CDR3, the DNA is TGTGCCAGCAGCCTCCGGACTAGCGAGGAGGCAGATACGCAGTATTTT.